This entry is about one T cell receptor (beta chain). The sample holds one count of this clonotype. The antigen this receptor binds is unknown. No base quality values were provided; no much bigger clone lies one nucleotide off. Just one read gives weak support. This sample was taken from a study of CD8 T cells in Susac syndrome (dated by TCRdb to 2018 to 2020). About the study as a whole: Of the Susac syndrome patients who were sequenced, about eight were in clinical remission while six had clinically active disease. Whether CD8+ T cell activation and differentiation in Susac syndrome was antigen driven was tested using repertoire sequencing. Susac syndrome patients were therapy-naive, on corticosteroids (some also receiving IVIg), or on IVIg alone at blood withdrawal. The research as a whole found: The number of individuals in the TCR sequencing and HLA analysis was acknowledged as relatively small. In the CD4+ T cell repertoire of Susac syndrome patients, clonal expansion was not detected.

RNA was extracted using the RNeasy kit, and roughly 0.45 to 1 microgram was reverse transcribed with random hexamers. TCR beta CDR3 regions were amplified with the immunoSEQ multiplex PCR assay covering 54 Vbeta and 13 Jbeta segments. PCR amplification bias was corrected using a synthetic template baseline for primer optimization and computational correction. As for how the authors treated the data: Only productive sequences were kept, with reads annotated to V, D and J genes according to IMGT and analyzed in immunoSEQ Analyzer. Clonality was computed as one minus Shannon entropy normalized by log2 of the number of productive unique sequences. For each patient and control, public and private clones were evaluated within the 100 most prevalent clones. Susac-specific clones were defined as absent from healthy and MS cohorts, over a thousand published viral clones and other ImmuneACCESS disease sequences. TCRdb ran its own pipeline on the public reads, namely fastp trimming at Q25 and MiXCR clone calling, and kept in-frame beta chains. Rows with one shared CDR3 protein collapse into an entry with the most common genes and DNA. For this entry, the V and J calls and clone size follow TCRdb and not the study's own pipeline. This sample is represented by tens of thousands of distinct CDR3 sequences; 90% to 95% of them were singletons. The ten largest clones take up around 0.15% of the sample.

Its CDR3 holds 14 amino acids, cysteine through phenylalanine. This entry keeps only the CDR3 DNA: 42 bases, framed from base 1. V is cut back by 2 bases and J by 2 bases, with 3 bases in the junction unmatched. The germline V gene encodes CDR1 SGHTA and CDR2 FQGNSA. Peripheral blood CD8+ and CD4+ T cells from healthy donors, Susac syndrome patients and multiple sclerosis patients were profiled by high-throughput TCR beta sequencing. Susac syndrome patients met recently defined diagnostic criteria for definite or probable disease. Bulk CD8+ and CD4+ T cells were purified by magnetic negative isolation, whereas CD8+ TEMRA cells were enriched by FACS. Blood was drawn into EDTA tubes, processed within 24 hours, and PBMCs were isolated by density gradient centrifugation. PBMCs intended for TCR sequencing were frozen in liquid nitrogen and were later thawed in a 37 degrees C water bath. The sorted or isolated CD4+, CD8+ and CD8+ TEMRA cells reached a purity of at least 90%.

Sequenced input: CD4+ T cells from PBMCs. This chain joins TRBV7-2 to TRBJ2-7; 7 bases in between match TRBD1. This TCR was recovered from a human donor with Susac syndrome. The CDR3 here reads CASSLYQGAYEQYF. The bases are TGTGCCAGCAGCTTATATCAGGGGGCCTACGAGCAGTACTTC.